This T cell receptor (beta chain) comes out of a study of T-cell reconstitution after alpha-beta-depleted transplantation in children. The study, taken as a whole, reports: Recipient T cells and thymic progenitors that survived were the source of the high TCRbeta diversity seen at day 60 in some patients. Several hundred expanded graft clones reportedly supplied alpha-beta T cells about two months after transplant.

CDR1 SGHNT and CDR2 YYREEE come from the germline V gene (reference sequence). The CDR3 runs 14 residues. J gave up 4 bases and V 9 bases, and 10 bases lay outside the gene matches. Worth noting for this clonotype: Antigen unknown.

Unique molecular identifiers featured in how the TCRbeta library was prepared. TCRdb processed the PCR reads anew with MiXCR; each CDR3 protein has one entry. The top ten clones hold less than 40% of a sample with around 200,000 distinct CDR3 sequences, roughly 9.1% of them seen once. This receptor was taken from a male patient between 2 and 10 years old who had a stem cell transplant for acute myeloid leukemia, so the T cells may come from the graft donor. This chain uses TRBV5-4 with TRBJ2-1; 7 bases match TRBD1. This specimen was PBMCs, mostly from graft donor cells, taken 360 days after TCRalphabeta/CD19-depleted stem cell transplant. Written as DNA, the CDR3 is TGTGCCATCGGCCCGGGACAGCTGTACAATGAGCAGTTCTTC. This encodes CAIGPGQLYNEQFF.